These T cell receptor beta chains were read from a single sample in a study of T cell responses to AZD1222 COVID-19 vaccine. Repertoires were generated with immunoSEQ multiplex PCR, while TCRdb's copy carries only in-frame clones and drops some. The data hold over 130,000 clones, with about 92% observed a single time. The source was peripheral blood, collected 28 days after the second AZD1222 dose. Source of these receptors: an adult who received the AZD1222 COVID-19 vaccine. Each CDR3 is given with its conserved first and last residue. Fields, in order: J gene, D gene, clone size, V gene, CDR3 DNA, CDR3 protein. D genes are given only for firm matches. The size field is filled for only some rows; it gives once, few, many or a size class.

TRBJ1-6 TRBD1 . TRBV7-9 TGTGCCAGCAGACAAAAAGGCCCCGGGACAGATGGGAATTCACCCCTCCACTTT CASRQKGPGTDGNSPLHF
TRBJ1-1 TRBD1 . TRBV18 TGTGCCAGCTCGGAAAGGGGGCAAGCCAACACTGAAGCTTTCTTT CASSERGQANTEAFF
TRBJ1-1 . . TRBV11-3 TGTGCCAGCAGCTTTACAGGGCTGAACACTGAAGCTTTCTTT CASSFTGLNTEAFF
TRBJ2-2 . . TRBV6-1 TGTGCCAGCAGTGAGACGACAGTCCCCGGGGAGCTGTTTTTT CASSETTVPGELFF
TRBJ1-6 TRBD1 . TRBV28 TGTGCCAGCACCTGGGACAGTGGGGGGTTGGCACCCCTCCACTTT CASTWDSGGLAPLHF
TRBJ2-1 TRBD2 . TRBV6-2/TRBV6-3 TGTGCCAGCAGCTCCACGTGGACTAGCCATTCCTACAATGAGCAGTTCTTC CASSSTWTSHSYNEQFF
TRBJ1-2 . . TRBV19 TGTGCCAGTAGTATGAAGACTCACTATGGCTACACCTTC CASSMKTHYGYTF
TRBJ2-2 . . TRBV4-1 TGCGCCAGCAGCCAAGGATCGCGGGCCGGGGAGCTGTTTTTT CASSQGSRAGELFF
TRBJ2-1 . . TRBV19 TGTGCCAGTAGTATTTTCGACAATGAGCAGTTCTTC CASSIFDNEQFF
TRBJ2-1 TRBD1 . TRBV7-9 TGTGCCAGCAGCTTAAAGGACAGGGGTTCCTACAATGAGCAGTTCTTC CASSLKDRGSYNEQFF
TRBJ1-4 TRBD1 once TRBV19 TGTGCCAGTAGTATAGGATCATCAGGGGGTGAAAAACTGTTTTTT CASSIGSSGGEKLFF
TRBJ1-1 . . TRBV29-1 TGCAGCGCTAGATACTCCTCGAACACTGAAGCTTTCTTT CSARYSSNTEAFF
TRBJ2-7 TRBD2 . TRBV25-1 TGTGCCAGCAGTGAAATAGCGGGAGAGCCCCCCTACGAGCAGTACTTC CASSEIAGEPPYEQYF
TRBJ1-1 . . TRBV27 TGTGCCAGCAGCCTTACATTCAGGGGTACGAACACTGAAGCTTTCTTT CASSLTFRGTNTEAFF
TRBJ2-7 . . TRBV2 TGTGCCAACCTTGCCAACTCCATGGGCGAGCAGTACTTC CANLANSMGEQYF
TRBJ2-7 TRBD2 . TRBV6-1 TGTGCCAGCAGTGAAGGACTAGCGGGAAAGGTCAACGAGCAGTACTTC CASSEGLAGKVNEQYF
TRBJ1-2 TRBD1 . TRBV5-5 TGTGCCAGCAGCCGCGGATCCGGGACAGCTAACTATGGCTACACCTTC CASSRGSGTANYGYTF
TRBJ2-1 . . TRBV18 TGTGCCAGCTCACCTGAACCATCCAAATCCTACAATGAGCAGTTCTTC CASSPEPSKSYNEQFF
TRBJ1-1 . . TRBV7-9 TGTGCCAGCAGCTCAGGGGTGAGGGACACTGAAGCTTTCTTT CASSSGVRDTEAFF
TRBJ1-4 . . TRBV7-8 TGTGCCAGCAGCTTAGTGGCGACCGGGAATGGTGAAAAACTGTTTTTT CASSLVATGNGEKLFF
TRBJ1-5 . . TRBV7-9 TGTGCCAGCAGCTCAGACAGAAGACTCAATCAGCCCCAGCATTTT CASSSDRRLNQPQHF
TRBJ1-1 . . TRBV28 TGTGCCAGCAGTAGGAACACTGAAGCTTTCTTT CASSRNTEAFF
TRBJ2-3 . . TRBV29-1 TGCAGCGTTGGTCGGGGGGACAGTAGCACAGATACGCAGTATTTT CSVGRGDSSTDTQYF
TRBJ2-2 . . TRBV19 TGTGCCAGTAGTATCCCGGGACGTAGGGCCGGGGAGCTGTTTTTT CASSIPGRRAGELFF
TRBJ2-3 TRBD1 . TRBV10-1 TGCGCCAGCAGTGAGGTGCAGGGGGCAGCAACAGATACGCAGTATTTT CASSEVQGAATDTQYF
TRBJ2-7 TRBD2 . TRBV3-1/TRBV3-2 TGTGCCAGCAGGACTAGCGGAGTAGCCTACGAGCAGTACTTC CASRTSGVAYEQYF
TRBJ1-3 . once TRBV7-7 TGTGCTAGCAGCTTAGACGCGGGGATTGGAAACACCATATATTTT CASSLDAGIGNTIYF
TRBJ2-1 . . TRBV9 TGTGCCAGCAGCGGGAGTGGAAGCTCCTACAATGAGCAGTTCTTC CASSGSGSSYNEQFF
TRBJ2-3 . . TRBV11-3 TGTGCCAGCAGCTTAGCCCTAAGCACAGATACGCAGTATTTT CASSLALSTDTQYF
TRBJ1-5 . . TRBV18 TGTGCCAGCTCACCCGGAGCCTCCATCAACTCAGGGTTAAATTTT CASSPGASINSGLNF
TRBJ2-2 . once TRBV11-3 TGTGCCAGCAGCCCTTATTGGGAAGACAGGGAGGGTGGCGGGGAGCTGTTTTTT CASSPYWEDREGGGELFF
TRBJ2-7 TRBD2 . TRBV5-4 TGTGCCAGCAGCTTGGAGAAGCGGGGGTCCTACGAGCAGTACTTC CASSLEKRGSYEQYF
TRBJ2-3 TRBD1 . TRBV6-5 TGTGCCAGCAGTTACTCAAGGACAGGGGCCAAATTTTTT CASSYSRTGAKFF
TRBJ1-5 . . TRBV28 TGTGCCAGCAGTTTATCCCCAGAGAATCAGCCCCAGCATTTT CASSLSPENQPQHF
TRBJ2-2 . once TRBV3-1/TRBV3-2 TGTGCCAGCAGCCAAGAAGAGGCCCTCACCGGGGAGCTGTTTTTT CASSQEEALTGELFF
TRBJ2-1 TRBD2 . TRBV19 TGTGCCAGTAGCCCAAGGGGAGCGGGAGGGCCTACTGGGCAGTTCTTC CASSPRGAGGPTGQFF
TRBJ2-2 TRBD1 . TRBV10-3 TGTGCCATCAGTGAGTTCGGACAGGGGTACGGGGAGCTGTTTTTT CAISEFGQGYGELFF
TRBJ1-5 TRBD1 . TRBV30 TGTGCCTGGTCGACCGGGACAGGGGATCAGCCCCAGCATTTT CAWSTGTGDQPQHF
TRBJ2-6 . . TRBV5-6 TGTGCCAGCAGCTTGGAGGTCTCTGGGGCCAACGTCCTGACTTTC CASSLEVSGANVLTF
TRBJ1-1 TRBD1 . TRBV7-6 TGTGCCAGCCAGACACCGTACCGGGGACAGGGAAGCACTGAAGCTTTCTTT CASQTPYRGQGSTEAFF
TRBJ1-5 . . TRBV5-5 TGTGCCAGCAGCTTCGCCTCAACTACAGGTCAGCCCCAGCATTTT CASSFASTTGQPQHF